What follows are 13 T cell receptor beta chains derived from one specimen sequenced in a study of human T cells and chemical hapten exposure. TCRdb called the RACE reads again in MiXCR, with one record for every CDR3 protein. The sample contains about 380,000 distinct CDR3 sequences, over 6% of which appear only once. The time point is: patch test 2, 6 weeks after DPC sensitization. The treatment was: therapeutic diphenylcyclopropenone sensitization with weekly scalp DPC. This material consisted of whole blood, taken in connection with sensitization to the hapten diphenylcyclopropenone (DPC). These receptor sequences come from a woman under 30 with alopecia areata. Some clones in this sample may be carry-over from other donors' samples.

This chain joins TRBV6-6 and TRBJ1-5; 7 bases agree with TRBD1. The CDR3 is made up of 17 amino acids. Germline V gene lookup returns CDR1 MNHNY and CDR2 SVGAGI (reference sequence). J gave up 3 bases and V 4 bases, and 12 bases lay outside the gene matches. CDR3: CASSSPHGQAVNQPQHF. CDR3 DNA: TGTGCCAGCAGTTCCCCTCATGGACAGGCAGTCAATCAGCCCCAGCATTTT.

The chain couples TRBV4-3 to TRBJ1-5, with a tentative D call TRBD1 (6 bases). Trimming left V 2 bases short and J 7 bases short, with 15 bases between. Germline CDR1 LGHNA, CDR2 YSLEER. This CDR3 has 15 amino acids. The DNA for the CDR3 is TGCGCCAGCAGCCAAACCACAGGGTCGGGGCAGCCCCAGCATTTT. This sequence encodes CASSQTTGSGQPQHF.

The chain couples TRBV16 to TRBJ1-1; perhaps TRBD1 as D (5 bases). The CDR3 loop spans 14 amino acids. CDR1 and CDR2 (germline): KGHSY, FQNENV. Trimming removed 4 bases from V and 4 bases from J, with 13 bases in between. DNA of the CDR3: TGTGCCAGCAGCCCGGGGGTCGGTGCCACTGAAGCTTTCTTT. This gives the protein CASSPGVGATEAFF.

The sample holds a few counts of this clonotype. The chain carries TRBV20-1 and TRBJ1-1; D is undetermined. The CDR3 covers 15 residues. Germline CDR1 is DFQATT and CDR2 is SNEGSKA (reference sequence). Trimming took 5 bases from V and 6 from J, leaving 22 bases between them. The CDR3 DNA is TGCAGTGCTTTCATCGATGGTAATGTTCTGGCTGAAGCTTTCTTT. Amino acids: CSAFIDGNVLAEAFF.

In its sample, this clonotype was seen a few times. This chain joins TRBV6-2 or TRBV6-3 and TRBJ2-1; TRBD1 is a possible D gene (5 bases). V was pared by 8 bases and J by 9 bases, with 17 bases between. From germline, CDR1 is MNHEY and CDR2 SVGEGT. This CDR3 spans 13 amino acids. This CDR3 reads CASSPGGAGEQFF. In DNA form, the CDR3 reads TGTGCCAGCTCCCCTGGTGGGGCAGGTGAGCAGTTCTTC.

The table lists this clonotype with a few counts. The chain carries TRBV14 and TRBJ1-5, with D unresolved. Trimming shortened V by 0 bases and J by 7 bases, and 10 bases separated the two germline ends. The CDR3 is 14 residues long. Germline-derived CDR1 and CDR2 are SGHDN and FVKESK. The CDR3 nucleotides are TGTGCCAGCAGCCAAGAGTTTCAAATCCAGCCCCAGCATTTT. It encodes CASSQEFQIQPQHF.

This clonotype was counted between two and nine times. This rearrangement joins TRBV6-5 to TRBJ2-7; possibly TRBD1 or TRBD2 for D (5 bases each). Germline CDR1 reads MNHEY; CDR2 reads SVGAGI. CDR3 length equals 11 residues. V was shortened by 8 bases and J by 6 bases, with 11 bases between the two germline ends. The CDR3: CASRSGGEQYF. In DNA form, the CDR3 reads TGTGCCAGCCGGTCTGGGGGCGAGCAGTACTTC.

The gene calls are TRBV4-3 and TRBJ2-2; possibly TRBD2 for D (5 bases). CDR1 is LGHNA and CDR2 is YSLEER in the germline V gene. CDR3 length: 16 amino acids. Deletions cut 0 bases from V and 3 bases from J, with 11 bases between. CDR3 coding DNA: TGCGCCAGCAGCCAAGATCTGAGGGTGTACACCGGGGAGCTGTTTTTT. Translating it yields CASSQDLRVYTGELFF.

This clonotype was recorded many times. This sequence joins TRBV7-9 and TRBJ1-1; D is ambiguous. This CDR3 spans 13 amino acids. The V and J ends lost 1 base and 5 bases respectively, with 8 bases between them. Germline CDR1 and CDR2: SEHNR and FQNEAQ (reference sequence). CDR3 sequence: CASSLVGRTEAFF. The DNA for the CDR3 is TGTGCCAGCAGCTTAGTGGGGAGAACTGAAGCTTTCTTT.

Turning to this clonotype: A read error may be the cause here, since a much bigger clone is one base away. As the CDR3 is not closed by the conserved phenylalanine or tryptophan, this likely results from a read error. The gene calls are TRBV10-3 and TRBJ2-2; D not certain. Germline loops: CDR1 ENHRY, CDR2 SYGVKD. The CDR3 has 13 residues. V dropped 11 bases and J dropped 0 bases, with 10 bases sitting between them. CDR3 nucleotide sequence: TGTGCCCTTAGGGCGGCGAACACCGGGGAGCTGTTTCTT. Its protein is CALRAANTGELFL.

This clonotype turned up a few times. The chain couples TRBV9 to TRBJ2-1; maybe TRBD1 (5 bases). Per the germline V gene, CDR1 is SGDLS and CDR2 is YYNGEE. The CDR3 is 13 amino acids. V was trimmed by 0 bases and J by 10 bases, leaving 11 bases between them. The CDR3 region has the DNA TGTGCCAGCAGCGTAGGGGCAGGACAAGAGCAGTTCTTC. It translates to CASSVGAGQEQFF.

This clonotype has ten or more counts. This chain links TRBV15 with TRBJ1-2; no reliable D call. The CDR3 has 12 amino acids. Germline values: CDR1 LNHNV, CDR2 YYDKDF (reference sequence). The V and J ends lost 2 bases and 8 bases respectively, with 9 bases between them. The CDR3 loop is CATSRSQDGYTF. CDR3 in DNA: TGTGCCACCAGCAGATCCCAGGACGGCTACACCTTC.

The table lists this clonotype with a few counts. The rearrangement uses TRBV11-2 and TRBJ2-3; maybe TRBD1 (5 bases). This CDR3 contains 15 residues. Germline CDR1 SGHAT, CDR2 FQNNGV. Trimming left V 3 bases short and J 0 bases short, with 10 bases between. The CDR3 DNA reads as TGTGCCAGCAGCTTTGTAGGGGCTAGCACAGATACGCAGTATTTT. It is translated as CASSFVGASTDTQYF.